This T cell receptor (beta chain) was observed in a study of control samples from healthy donors and cancer patients (dated by TCRdb to between 2020 and 2021). Relative to germline, V is 1 base shorter and J is 4 bases shorter, with 10 bases between their ends. The CDR3 goes from the cysteine to the phenylalanine over 14 residues. The retained sequence is limited to the CDR3, 42 bases, with the frame set at the first base. Via the germline V gene, CDR1 is MGHRA and CDR2 YSYEKL. With respect to this clone: It has no known antigen specificity. Per-base quality was not reported, and no clone a single base away is much larger than it.

Libraries were constructed by the immunoSEQ multiplex PCR assay. TCRdb provides this immuneACCESS table in a form limited to in-frame rearrangements. Some clones are lacking; in checked studies, under half of them reflect an unresolved V gene, and why the rest are absent is not known. The sample table contains around 190,000 clones; only one count was recorded for roughly 89% of them. The ten largest clones capture 1.4% of the sample. Recombination connected TRBV4-1 to TRBJ2-5; the D segment may tentatively be TRBD1 or TRBD2, each giving 5 matched bases. The TCR sequence derives from a woman aged 45 to 65 in good health. Sequencing was done on a sample of blood. The CDR3 protein: CASSQVGAGETQYF. The DNA sequence is given as TGCGCCAGCAGCCAAGTCGGGGCCGGAGAGACCCAGTACTTC.